This T cell receptor (beta chain) was captured by sequencing in a study of blood T cells in healthy people across ages. The sample holds a few counts of this clonotype. J was trimmed by 7 bases and V by 5 bases; bases with no gene match: 17. Germline-derived CDR1 and CDR2 are MNHEY and SMNVEV (reference sequence). This CDR3 has 17 residues. A second 7 to 11 cycle PCR used barcoded and J-beta primers. TCRdb passed the 5' RACE reads through MiXCR, listing each CDR3 protein once. The sample includes 750,000 to 1,000,000 distinct CDR3 sequences, approximately 32% of them seen just once. This same sample was also taken into another study, of T cells of mothers and their children. From that paper: Researchers put all of the extracted RNA into cDNA synthesis, using roughly 1.5 ug per 15 ul. Overlap measured in related mother-child pairs was slightly, non-significantly higher than in unrelated pairs.

This clonotype originated in a woman aged 40 to 55 in good health. Sample: blood. The V and J genes are TRBV27 and TRBJ2-3, with 8 bases identical to TRBD2. CDR3 bases: TGTGCCAGCAGTCCCGATTTCGGGCGGGGGGCCCGATATACGCAGTATTTT. Translated: CASSPDFGRGARYTQYF.